The rows below give T cell receptor beta chains drawn from one sample of a study of monozygotic twins with inflammatory bowel disease. From the 5' RACE reads, TCRdb lists one entry per CDR3 protein and no DNA. This listing includes some 150,000 distinct CDR3 sequences. The sequencing sample was made of blood. These receptors came from a human donor with ulcerative colitis or Crohn's disease, or a healthy co-twin of an affected twin (not recorded which). The CDR3 runs from the conserved cysteine through the conserved F or W. Each record gives: V gene, J gene, CDR3 protein.

V gene: TRBV6-1; J gene: TRBJ1-2; CDR3 protein: CASSEPPGTYYGYTF
V gene: TRBV6-2/TRBV6-3; J gene: TRBJ2-6; CDR3 protein: CASSLQGITNVLTF
V gene: TRBV5-8; J gene: TRBJ1-4; CDR3 protein: CASRLSGLGGEKLFF
V gene: TRBV6-5; J gene: TRBJ1-4; CDR3 protein: CASSYSGVRNEKLFF
V gene: TRBV11-3; J gene: TRBJ2-1; CDR3 protein: CASSFRDYDNEQFF
V gene: TRBV18; J gene: TRBJ2-7; CDR3 protein: CASSPQPQGEQYF
V gene: TRBV5-4; J gene: TRBJ1-1; CDR3 protein: CASSSRQGDMAAFF
V gene: TRBV20-1; J gene: TRBJ2-3; CDR3 protein: CSANLAGGSGDTQYF
V gene: TRBV6-5; J gene: TRBJ2-3; CDR3 protein: CASSYSGRGVADTQYF
V gene: TRBV12-3/TRBV12-4; J gene: TRBJ2-7; CDR3 protein: CASSFDGQPYEQYF
V gene: TRBV5-1; J gene: TRBJ1-1; CDR3 protein: CASSLVQGAYEAFF
V gene: TRBV20-1; J gene: TRBJ2-7; CDR3 protein: CSARVAEDYEQYF
V gene: TRBV30; J gene: TRBJ2-3; CDR3 protein: CAYRTSGGTDTQYF
V gene: TRBV19; J gene: TRBJ2-2; CDR3 protein: CASSAGTGVSGELFF
V gene: TRBV11-1; J gene: TRBJ2-5; CDR3 protein: CASSFGQPEETQYF
V gene: TRBV12-3/TRBV12-4; J gene: TRBJ2-7; CDR3 protein: CASSPLQGTAKQYF
V gene: TRBV6-1; J gene: TRBJ2-5; CDR3 protein: CASSPYSGDMETQYF
V gene: TRBV20-1; J gene: TRBJ2-7; CDR3 protein: CSARRDPRSLYF
V gene: TRBV4-1; J gene: TRBJ1-1; CDR3 protein: CASSPRWTNTEAFF
V gene: TRBV9; J gene: TRBJ2-2; CDR3 protein: CASSIGGTNTGELFF
V gene: TRBV15; J gene: TRBJ2-1; CDR3 protein: CATSRGVGGSYNEQFF
V gene: TRBV10-3; J gene: TRBJ2-3; CDR3 protein: CAIKTAGVPDTQYF
V gene: TRBV6-2/TRBV6-3; J gene: TRBJ2-5; CDR3 protein: CASFQGGKTQYF
V gene: TRBV12-3/TRBV12-4; J gene: TRBJ2-2; CDR3 protein: CASSWQGAVNTGELFF
V gene: TRBV5-1; J gene: TRBJ2-1; CDR3 protein: CASSLVASARDEQFF
V gene: TRBV25-1; J gene: TRBJ2-1; CDR3 protein: CASSQVAGVYNEQFF
V gene: TRBV7-2; J gene: TRBJ1-2; CDR3 protein: CASSPNQGNYGYTF
V gene: TRBV3-1; J gene: TRBJ2-5; CDR3 protein: CASSQDLAGGMETQYF
V gene: TRBV27; J gene: TRBJ2-5; CDR3 protein: CASSHTGTEETQYF
V gene: TRBV4-2; J gene: TRBJ2-1; CDR3 protein: CASSQDWADEQFF
V gene: TRBV6-5; J gene: TRBJ2-3; CDR3 protein: CASSYGLAGVGTQYF
V gene: TRBV5-1; J gene: TRBJ2-1; CDR3 protein: CASSLAAGGPYNEQFF
V gene: TRBV12-3/TRBV12-4; J gene: TRBJ2-5; CDR3 protein: CASSSVGLAEQETQYF
V gene: TRBV27; J gene: TRBJ2-6; CDR3 protein: CASSLVDSGANVLTF
V gene: TRBV7-9; J gene: TRBJ2-1; CDR3 protein: CASSFRQGRNEQFF
V gene: TRBV4-1; J gene: TRBJ1-2; CDR3 protein: CASSPVQGSYGYTF
V gene: TRBV18; J gene: TRBJ1-2; CDR3 protein: CASSPNQWGGYTF
V gene: TRBV7-9; J gene: TRBJ2-5; CDR3 protein: CASSLTTGGETQYF
V gene: TRBV20-1; J gene: TRBJ1-5; CDR3 protein: CSARTGYSNQPQHF
V gene: TRBV12-3/TRBV12-4; J gene: TRBJ2-5; CDR3 protein: CASSYRGGGETQYF
V gene: TRBV28; J gene: TRBJ2-7; CDR3 protein: CASGWEDRLYEQYF
V gene: TRBV20-1; J gene: TRBJ1-5; CDR3 protein: CSARVSGGWFSNQPQHF
V gene: TRBV20-1; J gene: TRBJ2-5; CDR3 protein: CSARGPGQETQYF
V gene: TRBV4-3; J gene: TRBJ2-7; CDR3 protein: CASSQGQYYEQYF
V gene: TRBV4-2; J gene: TRBJ2-3; CDR3 protein: CASSHPTSGRGDTQYF
V gene: TRBV3-1; J gene: TRBJ2-1; CDR3 protein: CASSPAPGDEQFF
V gene: TRBV5-1; J gene: TRBJ1-2; CDR3 protein: CASSLGAVDGYTF
V gene: TRBV6-4; J gene: TRBJ2-1; CDR3 protein: CASSGTEGGNEQFF
V gene: TRBV30; J gene: TRBJ1-1; CDR3 protein: CAWSRGTEAFF
V gene: TRBV6-1; J gene: TRBJ1-1; CDR3 protein: CASSEANRWAFF